The present TCR beta chain was sequenced within a study of T cell responses to AZD1222 COVID-19 vaccine. Turning to the study itself: It was second doses at about 4 or about 12 weeks that were pooled. General observations from the study: Most donors were white British, females outnumbered males, and clonal diversity was possibly underestimated. Among AZD1222 vaccinees, only five or six were seropositive at baseline.

V shed 2 bases and J shed 6 bases, with 13 bases lying between them. The CDR3 covers 14 residues. Germline CDR1 LGHDT, CDR2 YNNKEL (reference sequence). Libraries were prepared by immunoSEQ multiplex PCR; TCRdb keeps only in-frame clonotypes and omits some of them. The table includes 150,000 or so clones, approximately 90% detected once. On this clone itself: The target antigen is unknown.

This chain links TRBV3-1 (or the pseudogene TRBV3-2) with TRBJ1-1; the D is unclear. Sequencing was performed on peripheral blood, taken on day 0 of AZD1222 vaccination. The receptor was derived from an adult in good health. In DNA form, the CDR3 reads TGTGCCAGCAGCCAACAAGCTACTGTCGCTGAAGCTTTCTTT. This translates into CASSQQATVAEAFF.